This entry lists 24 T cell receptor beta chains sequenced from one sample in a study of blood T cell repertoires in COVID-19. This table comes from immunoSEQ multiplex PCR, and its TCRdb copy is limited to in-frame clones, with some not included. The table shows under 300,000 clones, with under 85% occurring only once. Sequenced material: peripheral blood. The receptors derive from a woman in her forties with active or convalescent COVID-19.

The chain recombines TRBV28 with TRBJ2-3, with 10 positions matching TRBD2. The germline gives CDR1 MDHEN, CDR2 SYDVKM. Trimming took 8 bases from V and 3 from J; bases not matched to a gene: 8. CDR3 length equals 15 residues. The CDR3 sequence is CASRERGGITDTQYF. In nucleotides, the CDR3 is TGTGCCAGCCGGGAGCGGGGGGGAATTACAGATACGCAGTATTTT.

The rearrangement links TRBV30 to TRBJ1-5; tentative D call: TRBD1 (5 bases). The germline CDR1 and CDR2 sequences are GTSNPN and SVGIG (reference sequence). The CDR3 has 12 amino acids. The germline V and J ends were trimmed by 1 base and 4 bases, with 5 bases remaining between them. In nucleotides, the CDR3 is TGTGCCTGGAGTGAGGGGAATCAGCCCCAGCATTTT. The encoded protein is CAWSEGNQPQHF.

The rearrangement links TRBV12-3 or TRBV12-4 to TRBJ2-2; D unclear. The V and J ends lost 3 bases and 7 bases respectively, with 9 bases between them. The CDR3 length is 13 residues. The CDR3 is CASSLSFIGELFF. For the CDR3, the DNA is TGTGCCAGCAGTTTGAGTTTTATCGGGGAGCTGTTTTTT.

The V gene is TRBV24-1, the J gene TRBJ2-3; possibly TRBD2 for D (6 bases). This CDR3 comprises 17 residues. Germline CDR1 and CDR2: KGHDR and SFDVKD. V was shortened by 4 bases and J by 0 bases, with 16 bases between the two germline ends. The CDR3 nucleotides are TGTGCCACCAGTGACGCCAGGGCGGGGCTAAGCACAGATACGCAGTATTTT. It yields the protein CATSDARAGLSTDTQYF.

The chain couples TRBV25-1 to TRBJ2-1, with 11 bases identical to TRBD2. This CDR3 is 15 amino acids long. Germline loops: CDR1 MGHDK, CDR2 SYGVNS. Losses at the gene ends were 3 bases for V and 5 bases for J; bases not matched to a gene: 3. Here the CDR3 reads CASSEGGLADNEQFF. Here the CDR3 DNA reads TGTGCCAGCAGTGAGGGGGGACTAGCGGACAATGAGCAGTTCTTC.

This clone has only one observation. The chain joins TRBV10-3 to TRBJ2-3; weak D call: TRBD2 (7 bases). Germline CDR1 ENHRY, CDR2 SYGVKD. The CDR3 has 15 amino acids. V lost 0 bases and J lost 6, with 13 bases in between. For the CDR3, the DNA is TGTGCCATCAGTGAGTCGACGGCGGGGGCTGATACGCAGTATTTT. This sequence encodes CAISESTAGADTQYF.

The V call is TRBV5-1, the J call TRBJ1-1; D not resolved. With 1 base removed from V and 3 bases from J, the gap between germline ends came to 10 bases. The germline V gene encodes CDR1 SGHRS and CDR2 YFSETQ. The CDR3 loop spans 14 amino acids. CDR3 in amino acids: CASSLRGQHTEAFF. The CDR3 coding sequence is TGCGCCAGCAGCTTGCGAGGGCAGCACACTGAAGCTTTCTTT.

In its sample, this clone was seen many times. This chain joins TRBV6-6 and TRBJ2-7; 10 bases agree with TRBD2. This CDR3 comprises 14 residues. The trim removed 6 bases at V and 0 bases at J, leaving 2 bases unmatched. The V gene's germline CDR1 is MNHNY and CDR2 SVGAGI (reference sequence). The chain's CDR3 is CASSSSGGSYEQYV. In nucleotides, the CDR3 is TGTGCCAGCAGCTCTAGCGGGGGCTCCTACGAGCAGTACGTC.

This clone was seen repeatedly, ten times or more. As DNA, the CDR3 is TGTGCCAGCAGTGAACTTGGGGCCAACGTCCTGACTTTC. Translating gives CASSELGANVLTF. The chain is built from TRBV25-1 and TRBJ2-6, with D unresolved. Germline V gives CDR1 MGHDK, CDR2 SYGVNS. The V end was cut by 2 bases, the J end by 3 bases, with 2 bases between. The CDR3 covers 13 residues.

CDR3 protein: CASSNPGGSTDTQYF. In nucleotides, the CDR3 is TGTGCCAGTAGTAATCCGGGGGGGAGCACAGATACGCAGTATTTT. The chain recombines TRBV19 with TRBJ2-3; 8 bases agree with TRBD2. The CDR3 consists of 15 residues. Unmatched junction bases numbered 3, after V lost 4 bases and J lost 0 bases. Germline CDR1 LNHDA, CDR2 SQIVND (reference sequence). The complete variable domain, with remaining parts taken from reference TRBV19 and TRBJ2-3, reads DGGITQSPKYLFRKEGQNVTLSCEQNLNHDAMYWYRQDPGQGLRLIYYSQIVNDFQKGDIAEGYSVSREKKESFPLTVTSAQKNPTAFYLCASSNPGGSTDTQYFGPGTRLTVL.

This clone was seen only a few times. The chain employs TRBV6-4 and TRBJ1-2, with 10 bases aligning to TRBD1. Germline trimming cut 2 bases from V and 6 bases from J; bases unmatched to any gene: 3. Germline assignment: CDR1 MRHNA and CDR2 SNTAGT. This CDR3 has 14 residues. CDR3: CASSDGTGEDGYTF. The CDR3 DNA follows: TGTGCCAGCAGTGACGGGACAGGGGAGGATGGCTACACCTTC.

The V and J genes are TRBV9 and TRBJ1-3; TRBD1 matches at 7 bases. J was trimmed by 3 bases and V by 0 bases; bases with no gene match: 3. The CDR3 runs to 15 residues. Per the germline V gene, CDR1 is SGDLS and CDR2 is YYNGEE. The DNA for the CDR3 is TGTGCCAGCAGCGTAGTTGGGACAGATGGAAACACCATATATTTT. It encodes CASSVVGTDGNTIYF.

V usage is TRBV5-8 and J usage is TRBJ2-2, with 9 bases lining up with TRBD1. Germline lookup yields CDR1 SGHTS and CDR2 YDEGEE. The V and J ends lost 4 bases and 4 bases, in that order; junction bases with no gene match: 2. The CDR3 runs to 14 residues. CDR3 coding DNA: TGTGCCAGCAGCATGGACAGGGGCACCGGGGAGCTGTTTTTT. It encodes CASSMDRGTGELFF.

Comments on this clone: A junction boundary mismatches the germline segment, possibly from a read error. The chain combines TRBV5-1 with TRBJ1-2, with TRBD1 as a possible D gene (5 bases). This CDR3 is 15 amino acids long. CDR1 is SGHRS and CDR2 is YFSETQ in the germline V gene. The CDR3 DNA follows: TGCGCCAGCAGTTTGGTGGGGGGAACTAACTATGGCTACACCTTC. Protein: CASSLVGGTNYGYTF.

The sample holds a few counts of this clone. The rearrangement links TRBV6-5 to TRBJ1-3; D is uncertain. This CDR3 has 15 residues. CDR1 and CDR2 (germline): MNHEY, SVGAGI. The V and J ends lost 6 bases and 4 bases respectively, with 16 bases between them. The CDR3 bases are TGTGCCAGCAGCTCCATCCATGGGCCGGGAAACACCATATATTTT. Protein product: CASSSIHGPGNTIYF.

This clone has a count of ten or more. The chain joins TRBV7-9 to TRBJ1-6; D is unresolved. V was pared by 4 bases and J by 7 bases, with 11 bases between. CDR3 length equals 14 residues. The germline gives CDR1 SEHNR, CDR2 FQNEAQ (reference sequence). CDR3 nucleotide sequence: TGTGCCAGCAGCTCCCCAAGCTCAAATTCACCCCTCCACTTT. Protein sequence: CASSSPSSNSPLHF.

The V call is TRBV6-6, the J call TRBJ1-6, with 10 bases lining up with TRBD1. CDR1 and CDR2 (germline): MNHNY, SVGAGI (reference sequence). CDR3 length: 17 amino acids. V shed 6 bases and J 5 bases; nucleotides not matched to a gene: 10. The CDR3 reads CASSRFGTGAHNSPLHF. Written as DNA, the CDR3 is TGTGCCAGCAGCCGATTCGGGACAGGGGCCCATAATTCACCCCTCCACTTT.

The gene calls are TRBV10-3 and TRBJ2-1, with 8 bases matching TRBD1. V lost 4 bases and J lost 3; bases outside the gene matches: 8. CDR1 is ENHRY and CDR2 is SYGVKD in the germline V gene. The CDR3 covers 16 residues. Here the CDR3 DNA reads TGTGCCATCAGTGGTCAAGACAGGGGAGGCTACAATGAGCAGTTCTTC. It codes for CAISGQDRGGYNEQFF.

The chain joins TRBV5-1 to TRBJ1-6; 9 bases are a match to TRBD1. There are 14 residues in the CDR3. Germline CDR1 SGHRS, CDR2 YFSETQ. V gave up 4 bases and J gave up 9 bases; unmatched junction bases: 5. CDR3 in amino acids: CASSPDRGGSPLHF. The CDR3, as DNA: TGCGCCAGCAGCCCGGACAGGGGTGGTTCACCCCTCCACTTT.

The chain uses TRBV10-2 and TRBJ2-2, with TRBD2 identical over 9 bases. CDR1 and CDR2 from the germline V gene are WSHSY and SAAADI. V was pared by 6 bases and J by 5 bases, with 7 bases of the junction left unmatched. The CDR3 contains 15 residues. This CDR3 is CASRRASGETGELFF. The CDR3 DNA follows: TGCGCCAGCAGGAGGGCTAGCGGGGAGACCGGGGAGCTGTTTTTT.

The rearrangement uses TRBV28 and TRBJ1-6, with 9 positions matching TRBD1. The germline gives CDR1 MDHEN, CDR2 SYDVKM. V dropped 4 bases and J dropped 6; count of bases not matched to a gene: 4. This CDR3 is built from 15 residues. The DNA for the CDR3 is TGTGCCAGCAGTTACCCGGGACAGGGTAATTCACCCCTCCACTTT. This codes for CASSYPGQGNSPLHF.

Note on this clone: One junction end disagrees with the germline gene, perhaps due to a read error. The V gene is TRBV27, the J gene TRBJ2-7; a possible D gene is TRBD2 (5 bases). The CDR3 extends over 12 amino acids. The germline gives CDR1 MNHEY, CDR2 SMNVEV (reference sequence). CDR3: CASSSPGLRQAF. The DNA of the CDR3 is TGTGCCAGCAGTTCCCCCGGACTTAGGCAGGCCTTC.

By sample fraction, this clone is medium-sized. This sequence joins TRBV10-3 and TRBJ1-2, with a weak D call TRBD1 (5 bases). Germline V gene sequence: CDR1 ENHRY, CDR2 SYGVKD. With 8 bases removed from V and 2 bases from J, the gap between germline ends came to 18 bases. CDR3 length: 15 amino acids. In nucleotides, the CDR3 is TGTGCCATCCTAGAGGAGGGGAGGGTAAACTATGGCTACACCTTC. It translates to CAILEEGRVNYGYTF.

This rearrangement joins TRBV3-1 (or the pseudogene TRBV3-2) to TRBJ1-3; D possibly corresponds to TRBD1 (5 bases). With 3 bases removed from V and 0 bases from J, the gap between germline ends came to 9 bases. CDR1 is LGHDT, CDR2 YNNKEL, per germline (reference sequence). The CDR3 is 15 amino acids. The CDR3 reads CASSHYRRSGNTIYF. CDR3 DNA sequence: TGTGCCAGCAGCCATTACAGGCGCTCTGGAAACACCATATATTTT.